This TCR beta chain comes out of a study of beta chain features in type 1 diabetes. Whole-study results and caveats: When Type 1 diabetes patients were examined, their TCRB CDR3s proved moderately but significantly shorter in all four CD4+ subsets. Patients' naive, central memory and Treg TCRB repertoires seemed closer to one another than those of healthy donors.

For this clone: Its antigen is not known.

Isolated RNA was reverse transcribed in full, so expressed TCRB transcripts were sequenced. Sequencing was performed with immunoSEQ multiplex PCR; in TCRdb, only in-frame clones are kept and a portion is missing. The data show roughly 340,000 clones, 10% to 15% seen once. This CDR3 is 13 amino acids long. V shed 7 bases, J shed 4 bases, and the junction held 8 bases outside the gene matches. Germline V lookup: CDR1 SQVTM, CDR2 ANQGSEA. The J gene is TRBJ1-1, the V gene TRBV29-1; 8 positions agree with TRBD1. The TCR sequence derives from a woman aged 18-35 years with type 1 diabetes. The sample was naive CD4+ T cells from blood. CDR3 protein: CSAQTGVGTEAFF. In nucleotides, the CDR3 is TGCAGCGCCCAGACAGGGGTCGGCACTGAAGCTTTCTTT.